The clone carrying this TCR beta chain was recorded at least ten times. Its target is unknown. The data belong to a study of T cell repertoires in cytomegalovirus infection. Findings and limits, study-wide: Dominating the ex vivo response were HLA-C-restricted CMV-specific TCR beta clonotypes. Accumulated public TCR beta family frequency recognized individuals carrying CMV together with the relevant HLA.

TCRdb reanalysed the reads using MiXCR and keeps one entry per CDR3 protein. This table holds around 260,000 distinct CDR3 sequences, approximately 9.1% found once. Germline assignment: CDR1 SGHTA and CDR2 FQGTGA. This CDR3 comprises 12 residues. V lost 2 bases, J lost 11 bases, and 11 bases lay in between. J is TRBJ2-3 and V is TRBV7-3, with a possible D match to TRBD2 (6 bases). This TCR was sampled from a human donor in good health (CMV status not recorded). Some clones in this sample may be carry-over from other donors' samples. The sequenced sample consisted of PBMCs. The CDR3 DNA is TGTGCCAGCAGCTTATCTGGGGGGATGCAGTATTTT. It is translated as CASSLSGGMQYF.